This is a list of T cell receptor beta chains from one sample in a study of OX40 agonist ivuxolimab in advanced cancers. Libraries were prepared by immunoSEQ multiplex PCR; TCRdb keeps only in-frame clonotypes and omits some of them. Of some 80,000 clones in the sample, 89% are singletons; the top ten hold 2% to 3%. Sequences were derived from CD4+ or CD8+ T cells sorted from blood, sampled in a trial of the OX40 agonist ivuxolimab. The receptor set was obtained from an adult with an advanced solid tumor such as melanoma, head and neck, liver or kidney cancer. Each CDR3 is given with its conserved first and last residue. Fields, in order: clone size, D gene, J gene, V gene, CDR3 DNA, CDR3 protein. A D gene is named only where the DNA matches it firmly. Not every row has a clone size; where given, it reads once, few, many or a size class.

NA | NA | TRBJ2-7 | TRBV28 | TGTGCCAGCAGTTTTCGAGGGCTCCAAGGGTACGAGCAGTACTTC | CASSFRGLQGYEQYF
once | TRBD1 | TRBJ1-5 | TRBV12-5 | TGTGCTAGTGGTTTGGCCCCCCTGGACAGGTCATATCAGCCCCAGCATTTT | CASGLAPLDRSYQPQHF
NA | TRBD2 | TRBJ2-7 | TRBV19 | TGTGCCAGTACTCTAGCGGGAGATGGGCTCTACGAGCAGTACTTC | CASTLAGDGLYEQYF
NA | NA | TRBJ2-5 | TRBV5-1 | TGCGCCAGCAGCTTGAAAGATGGTCAAGAGACCCAGTACTTC | CASSLKDGQETQYF
NA | NA | TRBJ2-1 | TRBV19 | TGTGCCAGTAGTGTACAGGCCATCGGGGCTGAGCAGTTCTTC | CASSVQAIGAEQFF
NA | TRBD2 | TRBJ2-5 | TRBV30 | TGTGCCTGGGGACTAGCGGGTGGGGAGACCCAGTACTTC | CAWGLAGGETQYF
NA | NA | TRBJ2-7 | TRBV28 | TGTGCCAGCGGGGATTACCCCCCCTACGAGCAGTACTTC | CASGDYPPYEQYF
NA | NA | TRBJ2-2 | TRBV9 | TGTGCCAGCAGCGTAGAGTTGGGGGCCCGGGGCACCGGGGAGCTGTTTTTT | CASSVELGARGTGELFF
NA | NA | TRBJ2-1 | TRBV28 | TGTGCCAGCGGCCTTACCGGGAACTACAATGAGCAGTTCTTC | CASGLTGNYNEQFF
NA | NA | TRBJ1-4 | TRBV19 | TGTGCCAGTAGTTCCCCCGGGATGGCAACTAATGAAAAACTGTTTTTT | CASSSPGMATNEKLFF
NA | TRBD1 | TRBJ1-1 | TRBV7-2 | TGTGCCAGCAGCAGAACAGGGGGCACTGAAGCTTTCTTT | CASSRTGGTEAFF
once | NA | TRBJ2-1 | TRBV7-9 | TGTGCCAGCAGCTTCCGAACGGAGGATGAGCAGTTCTTC | CASSFRTEDEQFF
NA | NA | TRBJ2-3 | TRBV5-1 | TGCGCCAGCAGCTTAGAGGGAACAGATACGCAGTATTTT | CASSLEGTDTQYF
NA | TRBD1 | TRBJ2-1 | TRBV6-5 | TGTGCCAGCAAGGGGGCAGGAGGCAGGGATGAGCAGTTCTTC | CASKGAGGRDEQFF
NA | NA | TRBJ1-4 | TRBV4-1 | TGCGCCAGCAGCCAAAAACCCGAAAAACTGTTTTTT | CASSQKPEKLFF
NA | NA | TRBJ2-1 | TRBV7-8 | TGTGCCAGCAGCCGGGGCCCCGGCAATGAGCAGTTCTTC | CASSRGPGNEQFF
NA | TRBD2 | TRBJ2-1 | TRBV6-1 | TGTGCCAGCAGTGACCCAACTAGCGGGAGGGCCGGTGAGCAGTTCTTC | CASSDPTSGRAGEQFF
NA | TRBD1 | TRBJ2-7 | TRBV5-1 | TGCGCCAGCAGCTTCGGACAGGGGTTCTCTCGCGAGCAGTACTTC | CASSFGQGFSREQYF
NA | NA | TRBJ2-7 | TRBV10-3 | TGTGCCATCATCGCCGAGCAGTACTTC | CAIIAEQYF
few | NA | TRBJ2-3 | TRBV30 | TGTGCCTGGAGCCGGGGCCCTAAGGAAGATACGCAGTATTTT | CAWSRGPKEDTQYF
NA | NA | TRBJ1-1 | TRBV15 | TGTGCCACCAGCGGGTTGCCCATGGGAAGGGGTAACACTGAAGCTTTCTTT | CATSGLPMGRGNTEAFF
NA | NA | TRBJ2-5 | TRBV6-6 | TGTGCCAGCAGTTACCGTCAGGGTATGGAGACCCAGTACTTC | CASSYRQGMETQYF
NA | NA | TRBJ1-5 | TRBV11-3 | TGTGCCAGCAGCTTTGGGGGGGGGCAGCCCCAGCATTTT | CASSFGGGQPQHF
once | NA | TRBJ2-3 | TRBV7-2 | TGTGCCAGCATCCCTGGCGTCAGCACAGATACGCAGTATTTT | CASIPGVSTDTQYF
NA | NA | TRBJ1-1 | TRBV5-1 | TGCGCCAGCAGAGCCACAGCAACTTACACTGAAGCTTTCTTT | CASRATATYTEAFF
NA | NA | TRBJ2-5 | TRBV29-1 | TGCAGCTTACAGACAGGAGAGACCCAGTACTTC | CSLQTGETQYF
NA | NA | TRBJ1-2 | TRBV2 | TGTGCCAGCAGTGTTACACGAGGATATGGCTACACCTTC | CASSVTRGYGYTF
NA | NA | TRBJ1-5 | TRBV29-1 | TGCAGCGTTGGACGGCACAATCAGCCCCAGCATTTT | CSVGRHNQPQHF
NA | NA | TRBJ1-2 | TRBV2 | TGTGCCAGCAGCGGGGTTCGGGGCTATGGCTACACCTTC | CASSGVRGYGYTF
NA | NA | TRBJ1-2 | TRBV30 | TGTGCCTGGAGTGGCCCTTATGGCTACACCTTC | CAWSGPYGYTF
NA | NA | TRBJ1-4 | TRBV5-5 | TGTGCCTCGGTAGGAGGGGCAACTAATGAAAAACTGTTTTTT | CASVGGATNEKLFF
NA | TRBD2 | TRBJ2-3 | TRBV5-1 | TGCGCCAGCAGCTTCCCGTGGGGGGGACCTAGCACAGATACGCAGTATTTT | CASSFPWGGPSTDTQYF
NA | NA | TRBJ2-3 | TRBV5-1 | TGCGCCAGCAGCTTGGAGCCCAATAGCGCAGATACGCAGTATTTT | CASSLEPNSADTQYF
NA | NA | TRBJ1-2 | TRBV5-4 | TGTGCCAGCAGCCCCCCGACAATAACGAACTATGGCTACACCTTC | CASSPPTITNYGYTF
once | NA | TRBJ1-1 | TRBV9 | TGTGCCAGCAGCGTCGCCAGCCCGAACCCGAACACTGAAGCTTTCTTT | CASSVASPNPNTEAFF
NA | NA | TRBJ2-4 | TRBV7-2 | TGTGCCAGCAGCTTAGTCCCAGGACCAAACATTCAGTACTTC | CASSLVPGPNIQYF
NA | TRBD1 | TRBJ2-5 | TRBV11-2 | TGTGCCAGCAGCAGAGGGGACAGGGGGAGGCAAGAGACCCAGTACTTC | CASSRGDRGRQETQYF
few | TRBD1 | TRBJ1-2 | TRBV4-1 | TGCGCCAGCAGCCAAGACGAGACAGGGTATTATGGCTACACCTTC | CASSQDETGYYGYTF
NA | TRBD1 | TRBJ1-3 | TRBV19 | TGTGCCAGTAGTTGGACAGGGAACTCTGGAAACACCATATATTTT | CASSWTGNSGNTIYF
NA | NA | TRBJ1-5 | TRBV6-1 | TGTGCCAGCAGTGAAGGTATGGGTGGACAGCCCCAGCATTTT | CASSEGMGGQPQHF
NA | NA | TRBJ2-5 | TRBV5-1 | TGCGCCAGCAGCGGAGACAGCCAAGAGACCCAGTACTTC | CASSGDSQETQYF
NA | TRBD2 | TRBJ2-7 | TRBV5-1 | TGCGCCAGCAGCTTGGGGGCTAGCGGGGCGACCGGTCGGGAGCAGTACTTC | CASSLGASGATGREQYF
NA | NA | TRBJ2-7 | TRBV2 | TGTGCCAGTGTCTGGCGGGTTTTTGGGGAGCAGTACTTC | CASVWRVFGEQYF
NA | NA | TRBJ2-1 | TRBV5-3 | TGTGCCAGAAGCTTCCCTGACTGGGACAATGAGCAGTTCTTC | CARSFPDWDNEQFF
NA | NA | TRBJ1-1 | TRBV4-2 | TGTGCCAGCAGCCAACCACGGGGAACGAACACTGAAGCTTTCTTT | CASSQPRGTNTEAFF